The clone carrying this T cell receptor beta chain was counted ten times or more. Its antigen is not known. RNA transcripts were the template for amplifying TCR beta CDR3 regions. The HTBI primer set drove a first-round RT-PCR of the TCR CDR3. Each CDR3 protein is one row after TCRdb ran MiXCR on the multiplex PCR reads. The table has around 280,000 distinct CDR3 sequences, approximately 13% seen once; the top ten hold roughly 7.9%. This sample is drawn from a study of T cells in Graves' hyperthyroidism and ophthalmopathy. The overall study: At initial diagnosis, before any treatment had begun, peripheral blood was obtained. Overall study findings and caveats: Model predictions of ophthalmopathy came a median around 6.5 months before onset. Appearing also in blood were most of the thyroid clonotypes expanded above 0.001.

CDR1 MNHNY and CDR2 SVGAGI come from the germline V gene (reference sequence). V trimming: 2 bases; J trimming: 5 bases; junction bases outside the gene matches: 6. The length of the CDR3 is 15 residues. Clinical symptoms, serum thyroxine and TRAb, thyroid ultrasound and orbital computed tomography were used for the diagnoses. The receptor was isolated from a woman aged 40 to 50 with Graves' hyperthyroidism. J is TRBJ2-1 and V is TRBV6-6; 7 positions agree with TRBD2. Input material: blood. CDR3: CASSYEGLDDNEQFF. The CDR3 DNA sequence: TGTGCCAGCAGTTACGAAGGACTAGACGACAATGAGCAGTTCTTC.